These 21 T cell receptor beta chains originate from one sample sequenced in a study of blood T cell repertoires in COVID-19. Here immunoSEQ multiplex PCR was the method, and the copy in TCRdb shows in-frame clones only, minus some. The data show 250,000 to 350,000 clones, 70% to 90% seen once. Input material: PBMCs or T cells enriched from blood (not recorded which). These receptors all stem from a woman under 40 who had recovered from COVID-19.

This clone was observed once. The CDR3 DNA follows: TGTGCCAGCAGCTTAGTTGGGACTAGCGTAGGCGACGAGCAGTACTTC. It specifies CASSLVGTSVGDEQYF. The chain recombines TRBV7-9 with TRBJ2-7; 10 bases fit TRBD2. The CDR3 covers 16 residues. With V trimmed by 1 base and J by 5 bases, 8 bases remained unmatched. CDR1 and CDR2 (germline): SEHNR, FQNEAQ (reference sequence).

The chain links TRBV5-1 to TRBJ1-2; D ambiguous. Germline V gene data show CDR1 as SGHRS and CDR2 as YFSETQ. Deletions cut 1 base from V and 2 bases from J, with 6 bases between. The CDR3 is 13 residues long. DNA for the CDR3: TGCGCCAGCAGCTTGACAGCCAACTATGGCTACACCTTC. As protein: CASSLTANYGYTF.

The gene calls are TRBV7-9 and TRBJ2-3; 10 nucleotides match TRBD1. V shed 3 bases and J 1 base; nucleotides not matched to a gene: 1. The germline V gene encodes CDR1 SEHNR and CDR2 FQNEAQ (reference sequence). The CDR3 runs to 15 residues. CDR3 loop: CASSFGTGGTDTQYF. The CDR3 DNA follows: TGTGCCAGCAGCTTCGGGACAGGGGGCACAGATACGCAGTATTTT.

V gene TRBV7-9 combines with J gene TRBJ2-5; 7 bases are a match to TRBD1. The CDR3 is made up of 16 amino acids. V trimming: 5 bases; J trimming: 2 bases; junction bases outside the gene matches: 11. The germline gives CDR1 SEHNR, CDR2 FQNEAQ (reference sequence). CDR3 sequence: CASSPQIGTVQETQYF. The CDR3 nucleotides read TGTGCCAGCAGCCCCCAAATCGGGACAGTTCAAGAGACCCAGTACTTC.

The chain carries TRBV28 and TRBJ2-1; 8 nucleotides agree with TRBD2. CDR3 length equals 16 residues. CDR1 is MDHEN, CDR2 SYDVKM, per germline. Trimming took 5 bases from V and 2 from J; bases not matched to a gene: 8. The CDR3 region is CASSVLLAGTYNEQFF. The CDR3 DNA is TGTGCCAGCAGTGTGCTTCTAGCGGGCACCTACAATGAGCAGTTCTTC.

The rearrangement joins TRBV5-1 to TRBJ1-1; the D is unclear. CDR1 SGHRS and CDR2 YFSETQ come from the germline V gene. The CDR3 length is 14 residues. Between the trimmed V and J ends, which lost 0 bases and 5 bases, there was a span of 11 bases. DNA of the CDR3: TGCGCCAGCAGCTTGGAGGGCCCGGGGACTGAAGCTTTCTTT. Encoded protein: CASSLEGPGTEAFF.

This chain uses TRBV6-5 with TRBJ2-2; the match to TRBD1 covers 8 bases. This CDR3 comprises 16 residues. The germline V gene encodes CDR1 MNHEY and CDR2 SVGAGI. V trimming: 0 bases; J trimming: 8 bases; junction bases outside the gene matches: 8. The CDR3 bases are TGTGCCAGCAGTTACTCGCAGGACAGGGAACGGGGGGAGCTGTTTTTT. Translating it yields CASSYSQDRERGELFF.

The J gene is TRBJ1-3, the V gene TRBV5-6; D is undetermined. CDR3 size: 15 residues. CDR1 is SGHDT, CDR2 YYEEEE, per germline. Trimming took off 3 bases at V and 0 bases at J, with 10 bases between the two ends. CDR3 DNA sequence: TGTGCCAGCAGCTACTCGAAACCCTCTGGAAACACCATATATTTT. Protein sequence: CASSYSKPSGNTIYF.

J is TRBJ2-5 and V is TRBV5-6; 12 bases agree with TRBD2. V lost 0 bases and J lost 5; bases outside the gene matches: 14. Germline-derived CDR1 and CDR2 are SGHDT and YYEEEE. The CDR3 sequence is 19 residues long. CDR3 nucleotides: TGTGCCAGCAGCTTGGGACAGGCGCTAGCGGGAGGGCCGGGGGAGACCCAGTACTTC. As protein: CASSLGQALAGGPGETQYF.

In its sample, this clone was seen once. The chain employs TRBV7-9 and TRBJ1-1, with D hard to call. Germline V gene data show CDR1 as SEHNR and CDR2 as FQNEAQ (reference sequence). The ends were cut back, 5 bases at V and 8 bases at J, with 12 bases in the middle. CDR3 length: 12 residues. As DNA, the CDR3 is TGTGCCAGCAGCCCTGGGGAGGGAGAAGCTTTCTTT. It is translated as CASSPGEGEAFF.

The CDR3 region has the DNA TGCGCCAGCAGCTTGAACGGGGGCACAGATACGCAGTATTTT. Translating it yields CASSLNGGTDTQYF. The chain combines TRBV5-1 with TRBJ2-3; D might be TRBD2 (5 bases). V was pared by 1 base and J by 1 base, with 7 bases between. The CDR3 is 14 amino acids. CDR1 SGHRS and CDR2 YFSETQ come from the germline V gene.

J is TRBJ1-3 and V is TRBV7-9; D ambiguous. The CDR3 runs 16 residues. In germline, CDR1 is SEHNR, CDR2 FQNEAQ (reference sequence). V lost 3 bases and J lost 2, with 14 bases in between. DNA of the CDR3: TGTGCCAGCAGCTTCTCGACCGTAGCTCCTGGAAACACCATATATTTT. It encodes CASSFSTVAPGNTIYF.

The CDR3 DNA is TGTGCCAGCAGTTTAAGGCGGCTAGATGTGTGGGAGACCCAGTACTTC. Its translation is CASSLRRLDVWETQYF. This chain uses TRBV28 with TRBJ2-5; no reliable D call. This CDR3 spans 16 amino acids. Germline V lookup: CDR1 MDHEN, CDR2 SYDVKM. Trimming removed 2 bases at V and 5 bases at J, with 18 bases between.

This rearrangement joins TRBV28 to TRBJ2-3; D might be TRBD2 (6 bases). CDR1 and CDR2 from the germline V gene are MDHEN and SYDVKM. V gave up 2 bases and J gave up 3 bases, with 9 bases separating them. The CDR3 is 14 residues long. CDR3 DNA: TGTGCCAGCAGTTTAGCGGGACGGACAGATACGCAGTATTTT. This translates into CASSLAGRTDTQYF.

V is TRBV5-6 and J is TRBJ1-1, with unresolved D. V gave up 4 bases and J gave up 5 bases, with 21 bases separating them. This CDR3 is 16 amino acids long. CDR1 and CDR2 from the germline V gene are SGHDT and YYEEEE. The CDR3 DNA follows: TGTGCCAGCAGCCCGGTATCCTTCGGGGTACGAACTGAAGCTTTCTTT. As protein: CASSPVSFGVRTEAFF.

The genes are TRBV3-1 (or the pseudogene TRBV3-2) and TRBJ1-1; a possible D gene is TRBD1 (5 bases). CDR1 LGHDT and CDR2 YNNKEL come from the germline V gene (reference sequence). The germline V and J ends were trimmed by 3 bases and 1 base, with 9 bases remaining between them. There are 14 residues in the CDR3. The CDR3 DNA reads as TGTGCCAGCAGCCATCTCACAGGGAACACTGAAGCTTTCTTT. This gives the protein CASSHLTGNTEAFF.

The chain links TRBV7-9 to TRBJ1-1, with D uncertain. This CDR3 has 14 residues. Trimming shortened V by 2 bases and J by 1 base, and 8 bases separated the two germline ends. Germline CDR1 SEHNR, CDR2 FQNEAQ (reference sequence). As DNA, the CDR3 is TGTGCCAGCAGCTTACGGCAGGAGAACACTGAAGCTTTCTTT. Encoded protein: CASSLRQENTEAFF.

The rearrangement links TRBV27 to TRBJ1-5; TRBD1 is a possible D gene (6 bases). The germline V and J ends were trimmed by 5 bases and 7 bases, with 15 bases remaining between them. The CDR3 sequence is 14 residues long. Germline assignment: CDR1 MNHEY and CDR2 SMNVEV (reference sequence). The CDR3 DNA follows: TGTGCCAGCAGTCTAAGGGGGGGGGACCAGCCCCAGCATTTT. It is translated as CASSLRGGDQPQHF.

The chain has TRBV15 and TRBJ2-7; 11 bases line up with TRBD1. The CDR3 is 18 residues long. V trimming: 2 bases; J trimming: 3 bases; junction bases outside the gene matches: 12. CDR1 and CDR2 (germline): LNHNV, YYDKDF (reference sequence). The DNA of the CDR3 is TGTGCCACCAGCAGACTCCGGGACAGGGGGTCCTACCTCTACGAGCAGTACTTC. This gives the protein CATSRLRDRGSYLYEQYF. Looking up the rest from reference TRBV15 and TRBJ2-7 gives the full variable domain: DAMVIQNPRYQVTQFGKPVTLSCSQTLNHNVMYWYQQKSSQAPKLLFHYYDKDFNNEADTPDNFQSRRPNTSFCFLDIRSPGLGDTAMYLCATSRLRDRGSYLYEQYFGPGTRLTVT.

The rearrangement uses TRBV3-1 (or the pseudogene TRBV3-2) and TRBJ2-3; D unclear. Trimming removed 5 bases from V and 6 bases from J, with 9 bases in between. The CDR3 is made up of 12 amino acids. Germline values: CDR1 LGHDT, CDR2 YNNKEL (reference sequence). The CDR3 DNA reads as TGTGCCAGCAGCTCCCTAACGGATACGCAGTATTTT. This encodes CASSSLTDTQYF.

The chain uses TRBV30 and TRBJ1-3; 11 positions match TRBD1. With V trimmed by 3 bases and J by 3 bases, 4 bases remained unmatched. The CDR3 spans 15 residues. Germline V gene data show CDR1 as GTSNPN and CDR2 as SVGIG (reference sequence). The CDR3 sequence: CAWSPGQGVGNTIYF. The CDR3, as DNA: TGTGCCTGGAGCCCGGGACAGGGGGTTGGAAACACCATATATTTT.